This T cell receptor (beta chain) was sequenced in a study of T cell repertoires in cytomegalovirus infection. At the level of the study: Both recently identified HLA-C-restricted and well-studied HLA-B-restricted CMV epitopes were used in the study. Matching HLA type and CMV infection were both indicated by public TCR beta signatures.

With 3 bases clipped from V and 0 bases from J, the junction kept 8 bases outside the gene matches. The germline CDR1 and CDR2 sequences are SGHVS and FNYEAQ. This CDR3 region has 17 residues. MiXCR, run by TCRdb on the reads, gives a single entry per CDR3 protein. The sample holds 700,000 to 950,000 distinct CDR3 sequences, less than 35% seen once. There are a few counts of this clonotype. Its cognate antigen is unknown. Regarding the study as a whole: Clonotypes of TCR beta that were HLA-C-restricted and CMV-specific dominated the ex vivo response. Summed public TCR beta family frequency identified CMV carriers bearing the relevant HLA.

The rearrangement joins TRBV7-6 to TRBJ2-1, with 7 bases identical to TRBD2. The sample was cultured CD8+ T cells from PBMCs, taken from culture after CMV antigen stimulation. The TCR comes from a human donor in good health (CMV status not recorded). Some clones in this sample may be carry-over from other donors' samples. CDR3 in DNA: TGTGCCAGCAGCTTGACCTTGGGGGGGAGCTCCTACAATGAGCAGTTCTTC. As protein: CASSLTLGGSSYNEQFF.